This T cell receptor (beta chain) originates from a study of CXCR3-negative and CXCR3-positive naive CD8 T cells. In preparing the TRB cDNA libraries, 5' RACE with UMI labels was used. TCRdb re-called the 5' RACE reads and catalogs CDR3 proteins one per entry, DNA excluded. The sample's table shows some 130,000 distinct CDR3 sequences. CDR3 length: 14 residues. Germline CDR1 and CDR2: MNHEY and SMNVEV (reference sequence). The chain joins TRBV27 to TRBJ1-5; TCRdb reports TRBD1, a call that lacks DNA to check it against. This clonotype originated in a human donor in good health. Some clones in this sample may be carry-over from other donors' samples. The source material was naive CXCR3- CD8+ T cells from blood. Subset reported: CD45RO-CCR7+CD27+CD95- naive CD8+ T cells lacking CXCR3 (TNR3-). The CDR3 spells CASSPDRGNQLQHF.